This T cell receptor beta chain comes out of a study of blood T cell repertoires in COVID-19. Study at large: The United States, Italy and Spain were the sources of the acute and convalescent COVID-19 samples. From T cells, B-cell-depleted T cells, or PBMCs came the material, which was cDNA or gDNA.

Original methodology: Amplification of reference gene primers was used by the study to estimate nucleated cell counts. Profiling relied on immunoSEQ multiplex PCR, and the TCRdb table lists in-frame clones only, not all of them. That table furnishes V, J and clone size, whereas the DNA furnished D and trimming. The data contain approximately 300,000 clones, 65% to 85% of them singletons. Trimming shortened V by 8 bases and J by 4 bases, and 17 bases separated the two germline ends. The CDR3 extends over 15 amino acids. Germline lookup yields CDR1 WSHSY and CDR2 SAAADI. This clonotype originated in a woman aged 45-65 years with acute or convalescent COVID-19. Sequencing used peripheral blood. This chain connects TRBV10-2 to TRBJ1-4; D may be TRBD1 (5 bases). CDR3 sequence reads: CASVPNWGDNEKLFF. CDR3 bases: TGCGCCAGCGTTCCAAATTGGGGGGATAATGAAAAACTGTTTTTT.